The clone carrying this T cell receptor (beta chain) was counted many times. Its antigen is still unknown. The data belong to a study of T-cell reconstitution after alpha-beta-depleted transplantation in children. The study, taken as a whole, reports: By about two months after transplant, alpha-beta T cells reportedly arose from several hundred graft clones that had expanded. After one year, T-cell counts and TCRbeta diversity mostly came from new T cells. At day 60, the high TCRbeta diversity found in some patients originated from recipient T cells and thymic progenitors that had survived.

V gave up 6 bases and J gave up 0 bases; unmatched junction bases: 8. The CDR3 length is 18 residues. Looked up from germline, CDR1 is MNHEY and CDR2 is SVGAGI. Preparing the TCRbeta library involved the use of unique molecular identifiers. A single record per CDR3 protein comes from TCRdb applying MiXCR to the PCR reads. This table has tens of thousands of distinct CDR3 sequences, 5.8% appearing once. This clonotype was sampled from a female patient between 2 and 15 years old who had a stem cell transplant for aplastic anemia, so the T cells may come from the graft donor. The sequences come from PBMCs, mostly from graft donor cells, collected 60 days after TCRalphabeta/CD19-depleted stem cell transplant. This sequence joins TRBV6-5 and TRBJ2-6; 10 nucleotides line up with TRBD1. This CDR3 reads CASRHRDRGSSGANVLTF. Written as DNA, the CDR3 is TGTGCCAGCAGACACCGGGACAGGGGAAGCTCTGGGGCCAACGTCCTGACTTTC.